This T cell receptor beta chain was found in a study of blood T cells in healthy people across ages. Germline-derived CDR1 and CDR2 are MGHDK and SYGVNS. The V and J ends lost 4 bases and 6 bases respectively, with 17 bases between them. CDR3 length: 15 amino acids. Together with a sample-barcoded 5' primer, a J-beta primer mix was included in a second PCR lasting about 6 to 12 cycles. Every sample returned 2.5 million or more CDR3-containing paired-end reads. Via MiXCR, TCRdb re-called the 5' RACE reads, giving one row per CDR3 protein. The data show around 970,000 distinct CDR3 sequences, roughly 47% seen once. Notes on the study in general: Because sorting was not performed, PBMCs prevented conclusive naive versus antigen-experienced comparison.

Donors gave about 10 milliliters of peripheral blood apiece. Comments on this clonotype: Antigen unknown.

This receptor was taken from a woman aged 55-69 years in good health. The chain combines TRBV25-1 with TRBJ2-3; TRBD1 or TRBD2 may be the D gene (6 bases each). Sequences were obtained from blood. CDR3 sequence reads: CASSVLRGAADTQYF. CDR3 nucleotides: TGTGCCAGCAGTGTTTTGAGGGGGGCGGCGGATACGCAGTATTTT.